This T cell receptor (beta chain) was recorded in a study of shared clonotypes between healthy human individuals. The germline V gene has CDR1 SGHAT and CDR2 FQNNGV. The germline V and J ends were trimmed by 3 bases and 3 bases, with 9 bases remaining between them. This CDR3 region has 13 residues. The table came from immunoSEQ multiplex PCR; TCRdb's copy has only in-frame clones and leaves some out. This table holds almost 700,000 clones, 92% found once. Positively selected for CCR7, the CD45RO-negative cells used as naive CD8 cells excluded terminally differentiated effector memory CD45RA+ cells. The sequenced sample was naive CD8+ T cells sorted from blood. This chain connects TRBV11-2 to TRBJ2-7; D is unclear. This receptor was obtained from a man younger than 45 in good health. CDR3 protein: CASSLIAYYEQYF. The CDR3 DNA sequence: TGTGCCAGCAGCTTGATCGCTTACTACGAGCAGTACTTC.